This T cell receptor beta chain is from a study of T-cell memory formation after mild COVID-19. Study-level points and caveats: Later expanders leaned CD4+, whereas day 15 to 85 contracting clones were balanced CD4/CD8. The SARS-CoV-2 specificity of second-wave clones reaching peak at day 37 remained unverified. For contracting clones, CD4+ ones sat mainly in CM and EM, CD8+ in EMRA.

Constant-segment primers and 5'RACE yielded cDNA libraries for TCR alpha and TCR beta, each carrying sample barcodes and UMIs. Each CDR3 protein gets one entry after TCRdb re-called the 5' RACE reads with MiXCR. The sample lists 350,000 to 550,000 distinct CDR3 sequences, approximately 18% occurring once. Remarks on this clonotype: Its cognate antigen is unknown.

From germline, CDR1 is SGHRS and CDR2 YFSETQ. The CDR3 is 15 residues long. Trimming shortened V by 0 bases and J by 5 bases, and 14 bases separated the two germline ends. The chain is built from TRBV5-1 and TRBJ1-2; D remains unclear. The clonotype originates from a man younger than 35 who had mild COVID-19 (a few samples of this study predate the infection). Cell type and time point are not known. Sequenced input: PBMCs or a T cell subset sorted from them (not recorded which). Here the CDR3 reads CASSLGDTLAYGYTF. CDR3 sequence (DNA): TGCGCCAGCAGCTTGGGCGACACTCTGGCGTATGGCTACACCTTC.